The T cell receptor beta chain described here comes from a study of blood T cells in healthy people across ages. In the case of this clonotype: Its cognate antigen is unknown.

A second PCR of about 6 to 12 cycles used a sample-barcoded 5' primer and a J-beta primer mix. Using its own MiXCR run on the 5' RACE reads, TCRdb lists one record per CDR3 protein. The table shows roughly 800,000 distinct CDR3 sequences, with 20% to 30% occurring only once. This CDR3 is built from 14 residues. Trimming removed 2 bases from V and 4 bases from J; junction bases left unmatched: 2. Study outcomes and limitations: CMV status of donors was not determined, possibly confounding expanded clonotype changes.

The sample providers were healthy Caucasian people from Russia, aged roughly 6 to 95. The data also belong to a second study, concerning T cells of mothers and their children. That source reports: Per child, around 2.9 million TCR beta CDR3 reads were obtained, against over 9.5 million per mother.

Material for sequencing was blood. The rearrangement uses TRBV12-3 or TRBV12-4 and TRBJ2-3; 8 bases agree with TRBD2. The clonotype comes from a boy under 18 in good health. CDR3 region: CASSLRGGPDTQYF. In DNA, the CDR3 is TGTGCCAGCAGTTTACGGGGGGGCCCAGATACGCAGTATTTT.